What follows is one TCR beta chain and its context. Its specificity is unknown. Germline V gene data show CDR1 as SNHLY and CDR2 as FYNNEI. The CDR3 has 15 residues. V was trimmed by 7 bases and J by 4 bases, leaving 16 bases between them. PCR was performed using 60 Vbeta and 13 Jbeta primers. Data came from immunoSEQ multiplex PCR; TCRdb stores just in-frame clones and leaves some out. The sample lists about 160,000 clones, 75% occurring once. The data belong to a study of cytomegalovirus exposure and HLA in healthy donors. Overall study results and limits: In an earlier analysis, most TCR beta V segments were productive about 87% or about 30% of the time.

The V gene is TRBV2, the J gene TRBJ2-2; perhaps TRBD2 as D (7 bases). Sequencing used PBMCs. The source of this sequence is a woman aged 45-65 years in good health and CMV-seropositive. DNA of the CDR3: TGTGCCAGCAACAGAGGGGGGGCGATCACCGGGGAGCTGTTTTTT. Its protein product is CASNRGGAITGELFF.